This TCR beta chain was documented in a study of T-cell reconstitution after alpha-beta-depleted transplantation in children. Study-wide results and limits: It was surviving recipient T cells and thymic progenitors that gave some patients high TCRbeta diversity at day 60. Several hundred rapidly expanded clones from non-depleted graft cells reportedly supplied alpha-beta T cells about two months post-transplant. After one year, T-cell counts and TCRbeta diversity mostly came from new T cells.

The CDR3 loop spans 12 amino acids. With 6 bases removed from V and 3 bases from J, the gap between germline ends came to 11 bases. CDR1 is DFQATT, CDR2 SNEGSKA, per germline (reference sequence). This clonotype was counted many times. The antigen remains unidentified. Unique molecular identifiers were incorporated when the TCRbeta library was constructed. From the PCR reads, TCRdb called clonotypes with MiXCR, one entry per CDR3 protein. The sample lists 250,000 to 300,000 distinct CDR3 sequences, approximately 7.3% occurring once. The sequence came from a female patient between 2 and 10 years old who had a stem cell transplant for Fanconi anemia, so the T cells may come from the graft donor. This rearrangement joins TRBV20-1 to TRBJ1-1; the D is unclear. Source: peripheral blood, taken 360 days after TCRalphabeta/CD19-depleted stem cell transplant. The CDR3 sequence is CSALIPDTEAFF. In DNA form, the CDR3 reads TGCAGTGCCCTCATCCCAGACACTGAAGCTTTCTTT.